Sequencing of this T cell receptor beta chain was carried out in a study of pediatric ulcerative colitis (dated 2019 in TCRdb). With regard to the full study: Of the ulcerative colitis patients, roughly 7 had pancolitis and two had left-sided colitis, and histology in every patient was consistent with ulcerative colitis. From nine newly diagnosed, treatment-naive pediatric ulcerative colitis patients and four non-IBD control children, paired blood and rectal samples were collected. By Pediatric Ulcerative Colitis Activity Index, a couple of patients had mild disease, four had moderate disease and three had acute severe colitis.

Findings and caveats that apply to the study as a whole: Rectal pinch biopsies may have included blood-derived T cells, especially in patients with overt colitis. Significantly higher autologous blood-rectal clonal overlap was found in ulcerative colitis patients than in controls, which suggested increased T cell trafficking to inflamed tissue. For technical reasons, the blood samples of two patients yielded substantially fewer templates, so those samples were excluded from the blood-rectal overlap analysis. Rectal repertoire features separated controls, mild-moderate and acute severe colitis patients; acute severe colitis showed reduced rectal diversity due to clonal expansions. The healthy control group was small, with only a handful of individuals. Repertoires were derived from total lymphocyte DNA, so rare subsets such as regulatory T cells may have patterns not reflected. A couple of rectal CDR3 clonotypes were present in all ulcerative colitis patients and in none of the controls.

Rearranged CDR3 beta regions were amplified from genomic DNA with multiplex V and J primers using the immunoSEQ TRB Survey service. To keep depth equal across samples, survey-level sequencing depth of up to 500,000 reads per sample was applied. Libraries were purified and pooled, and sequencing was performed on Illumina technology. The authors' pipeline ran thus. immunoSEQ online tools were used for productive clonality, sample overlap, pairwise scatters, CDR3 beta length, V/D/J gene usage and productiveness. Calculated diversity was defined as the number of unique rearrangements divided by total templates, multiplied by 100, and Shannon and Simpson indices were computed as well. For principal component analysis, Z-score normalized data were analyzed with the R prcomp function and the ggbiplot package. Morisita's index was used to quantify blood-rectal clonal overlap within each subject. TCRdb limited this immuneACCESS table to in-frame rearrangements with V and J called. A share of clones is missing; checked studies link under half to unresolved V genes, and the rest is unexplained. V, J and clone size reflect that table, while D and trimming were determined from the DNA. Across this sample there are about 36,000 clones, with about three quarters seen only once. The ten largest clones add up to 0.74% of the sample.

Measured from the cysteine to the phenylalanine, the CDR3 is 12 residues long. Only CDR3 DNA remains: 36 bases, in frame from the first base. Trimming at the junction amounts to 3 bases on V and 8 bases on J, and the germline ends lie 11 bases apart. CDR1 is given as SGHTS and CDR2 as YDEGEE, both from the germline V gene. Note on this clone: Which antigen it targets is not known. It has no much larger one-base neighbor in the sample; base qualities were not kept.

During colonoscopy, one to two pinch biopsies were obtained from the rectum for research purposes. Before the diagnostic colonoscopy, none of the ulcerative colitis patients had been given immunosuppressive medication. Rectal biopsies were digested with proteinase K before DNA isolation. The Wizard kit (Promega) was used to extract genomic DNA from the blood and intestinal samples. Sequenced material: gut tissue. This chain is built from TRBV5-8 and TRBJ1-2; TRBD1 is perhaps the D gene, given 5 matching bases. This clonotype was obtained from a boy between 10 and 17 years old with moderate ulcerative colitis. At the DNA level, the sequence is TGTGCCAGCAGCTCCAGGGCTCCCGGCTACACCTTC. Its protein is CASSSRAPGYTF.